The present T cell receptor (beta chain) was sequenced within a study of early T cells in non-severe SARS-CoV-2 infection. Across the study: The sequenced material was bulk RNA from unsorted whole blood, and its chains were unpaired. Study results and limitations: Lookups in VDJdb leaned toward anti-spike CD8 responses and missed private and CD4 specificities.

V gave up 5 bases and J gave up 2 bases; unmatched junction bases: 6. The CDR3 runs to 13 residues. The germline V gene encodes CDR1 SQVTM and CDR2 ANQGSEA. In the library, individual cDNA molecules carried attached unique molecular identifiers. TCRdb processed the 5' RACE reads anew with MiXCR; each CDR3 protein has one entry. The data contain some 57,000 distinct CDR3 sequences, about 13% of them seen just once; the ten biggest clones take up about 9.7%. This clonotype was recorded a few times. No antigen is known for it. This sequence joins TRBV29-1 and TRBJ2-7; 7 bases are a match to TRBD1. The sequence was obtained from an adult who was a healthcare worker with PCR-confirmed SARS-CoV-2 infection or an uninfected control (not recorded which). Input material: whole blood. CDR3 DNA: TGCAGCGTTATGAGACAGGGAGCCTACGAGCAGTACTTC. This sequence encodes CSVMRQGAYEQYF.